Sequencing of this T cell receptor (beta chain) was carried out in a study of PD-1 blockade in classical Hodgkin lymphoma. The data were produced by immunoSEQ multiplex PCR, yet TCRdb's version contains in-frame clones alone and is incomplete. The sample lists tens of thousands of clones, about 89% occurring once. The CDR3 covers 14 residues. The germline V gene encodes CDR1 SEHNR and CDR2 FQNEAQ (reference sequence). The V end was cut by 8 bases, the J end by 6 bases, with 18 bases between. Documented time point: cycle 4 day 1 (C4D1), after around six weeks of nivolumab. All patients experienced relapse after autologous stem cell transplantation, and brentuximab vedotin exposure was variable.

The clonotype was recovered from a human donor with classical Hodgkin lymphoma. The sample here was peripheral blood mononuclear cells (PBMCs), taken before the fourth cycle of nivolumab. The V gene is TRBV7-9, the J gene TRBJ2-3; TRBD2 might be the D (6 bases). DNA for the CDR3: TGTGCCAGCCAAATGTCTAGCGCATCGGATACGCAGTATTTT. Amino acid sequence: CASQMSSASDTQYF.